One sample yielded the 17 T cell receptor beta chains listed below, sequenced in a study of cytomegalovirus exposure and HLA in healthy donors (dated 2017 in TCRdb). Libraries were built with the immunoSEQ multiplex PCR assay. For the multiplex PCR, a mixture combining 60 forward primers for TCR Vbeta segments and 13 reverse primers for TCR Jbeta segments was used. The clones in this table, taken by TCRdb from immuneACCESS, are in-frame only. Not every clone is retained; where verified, under half of the shortfall comes from an unresolved V gene, and the cause of the rest is unknown. This sample has approximately 150,000 clones in its table, and around two thirds of those were observed once. The ten largest clones add up to roughly 10% of the sample. Sequencing was done on a sample of PBMCs. All receptors come from a man in his thirties or forties in good health and CMV-seropositive.

The chain uses TRBV29-1 and TRBJ1-1; 7 bases map to TRBD1. Trimming at V came to 5 bases and at J to 4 bases, leaving 7 bases not matched to a gene. Germline loops: CDR1 SQVTM, CDR2 ANQGSEA. CDR3 length: 13 amino acids. CDR3: CSVHEGAGTEAFF. The CDR3 bases are TGCAGCGTTCACGAGGGGGCAGGCACTGAAGCTTTCTTT. Complete variable domain (other parts from reference TRBV29-1 and TRBJ1-1): SAVISQKPSRDICQRGTSLTIQCQVDSQVTMMFWYRQQPGQSLTLIATANQGSEATYESGFVIDKFPISRPNLTFSTLTVSNMSPEDSSIYLCSVHEGAGTEAFFGQGTRLTVV.

The V call is TRBV12-2, the J call TRBJ1-5; TRBD1 is the table's D call, not checked against the DNA. TRBV12-2 is a pseudogene locus. This CDR3 is built from 14 residues. CDR3 sequence: CASRSTGSGQPQHF. The CDR3 DNA reads TGTGCAAGTCGCTCCACAGGGTCCGGGCAGCCCCAGCATTTT.

This clone was seen only a few times. The chain uses TRBV4-1 and TRBJ2-7, with TRBD2 as a possible D gene (5 bases). CDR3 size: 16 residues. Germline values: CDR1 MGHRA, CDR2 YSYEKL. Trimming shortened V by 1 base and J by 7 bases, and 20 bases separated the two germline ends. CDR3 bases: TGCGCCAGCAGCCAAGGAAGGGAGTATAACGCTTGGGAGCAGTACTTC. Translating gives CASSQGREYNAWEQYF.

This chain links TRBV6-1 with TRBJ1-1; 7 bases agree with TRBD1. From germline, CDR1 is MNHNS and CDR2 SASEGT. The length of the CDR3 is 13 residues. The V and J ends lost 8 bases and 1 base, in that order; junction bases with no gene match: 4. The CDR3 DNA reads as TGTGCCAGCGCAGGACAGGAGAACACTGAAGCTTTCTTT. Translating gives CASAGQENTEAFF.

This chain uses TRBV30 with TRBJ2-1; 7 nucleotides line up with TRBD2. The CDR3 totals 15 residues. Germline V gives CDR1 GTSNPN, CDR2 SVGIG (reference sequence). V shed 2 bases, J shed 1 base, and the junction held 5 bases outside the gene matches. CDR3 in DNA: TGTGCCTGGAGTTCCGGCGGGAGTTCCTACAATGAGCAGTTCTTC. It is translated as CAWSSGGSSYNEQFF.

The J gene is TRBJ2-3, the V gene TRBV18; D uncertain. The CDR3 is 14 residues long. CDR1 and CDR2 (germline): KGHSH, LQKENI. The V and J ends lost 4 bases and 2 bases respectively, with 10 bases between them. CDR3 loop: CASSRQLTTDTQYF. The CDR3 DNA is TGTGCCAGCTCACGCCAGTTAACCACAGATACGCAGTATTTT.

In this sample, this clone turned up once. The chain carries TRBV5-1 and TRBJ2-7, with D perhaps matching TRBD2 (5 bases). This CDR3 region has 15 residues. Germline CDR1 SGHRS, CDR2 YFSETQ. Trimming took off 1 base at V and 5 bases at J, with 16 bases between the two ends. In DNA form, the CDR3 reads TGCGCCAGCAGCTTGTTTGCTGGCAAGAGGGACGAGCAGTACTTC. Translated: CASSLFAGKRDEQYF.

With respect to this clone: The sample has other DNA sequences that encode this CDR3 too. This chain links TRBV28 with TRBJ2-1, with 10 bases that match TRBD2. The CDR3 has 13 amino acids. V shed 5 bases, J shed 10 bases, and the junction held 5 bases outside the gene matches. Germline V gene data show CDR1 as MDHEN and CDR2 as SYDVKM. In DNA, the CDR3 is TGTGCCAGCAGTCCGGGACTAGCGAGCGAGCAGTTCTTC. This sequence encodes CASSPGLASEQFF.

The chain combines TRBV2 with TRBJ2-3; TRBD2 aligns across 8 bases. The length of the CDR3 is 16 residues. The germline V gene has CDR1 SNHLY and CDR2 FYNNEI. Losses at the gene ends were 7 bases for V and 11 bases for J; bases not matched to a gene: 20. The CDR3 nucleotides are TGTGCCAGCACCCGAGCGGCTAGCGGGTTGGGGGGAGGGCAGTATTTT. Translated, it gives CASTRAASGLGGGQYF.

For the CDR3, the DNA is TGTGCCAGCAGTGAGGGGTCAGGGGGAGGAGATACGCAGTATTTT. It translates to CASSEGSGGGDTQYF. The chain couples TRBV6-4 to TRBJ2-3; weak D call: TRBD1 (7 bases). CDR1 and CDR2 from the germline V gene are MRHNA and SNTAGT. CDR3 length equals 15 residues. Trimming left V 3 bases short and J 5 bases short, with 15 bases between.

This clone was detected only once. The chain uses TRBV19 and TRBJ2-2, with 13 bases identical to TRBD2. CDR1 is LNHDA and CDR2 is SQIVND in the germline V gene (reference sequence). J was trimmed by 6 bases and V by 3 bases; bases with no gene match: 7. The CDR3 covers 17 residues. CDR3 in DNA: TGTGCCAGTAGTATTGGGGGACTAGCGGGGCCGGCCGGGGAGCTGTTTTTT. Its translation is CASSIGGLAGPAGELFF.

The gene calls are TRBV4-2 and TRBJ2-6, with 14 positions matching TRBD2. The CDR3 length is 18 residues. V gave up 3 bases and J gave up 3 bases; unmatched junction bases: 4. Germline CDR1 is LGHNA and CDR2 is YNFKEQ. CDR3 residues: CASSHGTSGRGGANVLTF. As DNA, the CDR3 is TGTGCCAGCAGCCACGGGACTAGCGGGAGAGGTGGGGCCAACGTCCTGACTTTC.

The chain links TRBV19 to TRBJ2-1; possible D gene TRBD2, 5 bases. The CDR3 covers 14 residues. V lost 8 bases, J lost 0 bases, and 11 bases lay in between. Germline CDR1 LNHDA, CDR2 SQIVND (reference sequence). The CDR3 coding sequence is TGTGCCAGTGGCCTTGGGAGCTCCTACAATGAGCAGTTCTTC. It translates to CASGLGSSYNEQFF.

This clone was seen a handful of times. V and J are TRBV2 and TRBJ1-3; D is undetermined. Per germline, CDR1 SNHLY and CDR2 FYNNEI. V lost 4 bases, J lost 7 bases, and 5 bases lay in between. The CDR3 spans 11 residues. CDR3 sequence (DNA): TGTGCCAGCAGTGTCTACAACACCATATATTTT. This translates into CASSVYNTIYF.

This clone showed up just a few times. The J gene is TRBJ1-1, the V gene TRBV19, with D tentatively TRBD1 (5 bases). The V gene's germline CDR1 is LNHDA and CDR2 SQIVND (reference sequence). The CDR3 sequence is 12 residues long. The germline V and J ends were trimmed by 6 bases and 6 bases, with 11 bases remaining between them. The CDR3 DNA is TGTGCCAGTAGCCCGGGGGTTTCTGAAGCTTTCTTT. Translated: CASSPGVSEAFF.

The J gene is TRBJ1-2, the V gene TRBV19, with TRBD1 matching over 9 bases. The CDR3 contains 14 residues. CDR1 LNHDA and CDR2 SQIVND come from the germline V gene (reference sequence). V dropped 2 bases and J dropped 7; count of bases not matched to a gene: 5. This CDR3 reads CASSIRDRARGYTF. The CDR3 DNA reads TGTGCCAGTAGTATACGGGACAGGGCTCGTGGCTACACCTTC.

Points on this clone: Other DNA sequences in this specimen translate into the identical CDR3. The chain couples TRBV6-5 to TRBJ2-7; D is perhaps TRBD2 (6 bases). Trimming took 0 bases from V and 3 from J, leaving 9 bases between them. Germline assignment: CDR1 MNHEY and CDR2 SVGAGI. This CDR3 contains 14 residues. This chain's CDR3 is CASSYSGGSYEQYF. CDR3 DNA sequence: TGTGCCAGCAGTTACTCAGGAGGGAGCTACGAGCAGTACTTC.